The next 7 T cell receptor beta chains were all read from a single sample in a study of T cells after posttransplantation cyclophosphamide (dated by TCRdb to about 2016). To prepare the library, the immunoSEQ multiplex PCR assay was applied. This is the immuneACCESS table as TCRdb keeps it, with only in-frame sequences that have V and J called. A part of the clones is gone; compared with another copy, unresolved V genes explain less than half, and the rest is unexplained. The table for this sample lists roughly 32,000 clones; about nine tenths of them were counted only once. The ten largest account for roughly 0.23% of the sample. Naive T cells were defined as viable CD3+CD4+ or CD3+CD8+ cells that were CCR7+CD45RA+CD45RO-CD95-CD27+CD28+. Sequenced material: naive CD4+ T cells sorted from PBMCs. The source of these receptors is a woman in her fifties or sixties in good health, CMV-negative, and a related stem cell transplant donor.

The rearrangement links TRBV2 to TRBJ2-7; 11 nucleotides agree with TRBD2. The germline CDR1 and CDR2 sequences are SNHLY and FYNNEI. The CDR3 runs 15 residues. Trimming took 7 bases from V and 5 from J; bases not matched to a gene: 10. Written as DNA, the CDR3 is TGTGCCAGCAAGGGAGAGCTGACTAGCGGGAACGAGCAGTACTTC. This sequence encodes CASKGELTSGNEQYF. The full variable domain, in which reference TRBV2 and TRBJ2-7 provide the parts outside the CDR3, is EPEVTQTPSHQVTQMGQEVILRCVPISNHLYFYWYRQILGQKVEFLVSFYNNEISEKSEIFDDQFSVERPDGSNFTLKIRSTKLEDSAMYFCASKGELTSGNEQYFGPGTRLTVT.

The CDR3 loop reads CASSLGTGGWAFF. Here the CDR3 DNA reads TGTGCCAGCAGCTTAGGAACGGGGGGCTGGGCTTTCTTT. The rearrangement uses TRBV7-9 and TRBJ1-1, with a possible D match to TRBD1 (6 bases). V lost 1 base to trimming and J lost 11 bases, with 14 bases between them. The CDR3 totals 13 residues. Germline-derived CDR1 and CDR2 are SEHNR and FQNEAQ (reference sequence).

The V call is TRBV19, the J call TRBJ2-1; 10 bases align to TRBD2. Germline V gene data show CDR1 as LNHDA and CDR2 as SQIVND (reference sequence). Unmatched junction bases numbered 10, after V lost 10 bases and J lost 7 bases. CDR3 length: 14 amino acids. The CDR3: CAIISGRVVNEQFF. CDR3 nucleotide sequence: TGTGCCATAATAAGCGGGAGGGTGGTAAATGAGCAGTTCTTC.

The chain is built from TRBV9 and TRBJ2-1; TRBD2 aligns across 8 bases. From germline, CDR1 is SGDLS and CDR2 YYNGEE. This CDR3 comprises 17 residues. V lost 3 bases and J lost 0; bases outside the gene matches: 8. The CDR3 DNA reads as TGTGCCAGCAGCGCCCGAATAGCGGGAAGCTCCTACAATGAGCAGTTCTTC. Its protein product is CASSARIAGSSYNEQFF.

The chain has TRBV6-6 and TRBJ1-1; 7 nucleotides line up with TRBD1. V shed 5 bases and J 1 base; nucleotides not matched to a gene: 4. This CDR3 region has 14 residues. The germline V gene has CDR1 MNHNY and CDR2 SVGAGI (reference sequence). The CDR3: CASSRDRPNTEAFF. Written as DNA, the CDR3 is TGTGCCAGCAGTCGGGACAGACCGAACACTGAAGCTTTCTTT.

A single count supports this clone. The chain is built from TRBV6-6 and TRBJ2-3, with TRBD1 matching 10 bases. CDR3 length equals 15 residues. V was pared by 6 bases and J by 3 bases, with 6 bases of the junction left unmatched. Germline CDR1 and CDR2: MNHNY and SVGAGI (reference sequence). The CDR3, as DNA: TGTGCCAGCAGCCGTTGGGACAGGGGAACAGATACGCAGTATTTT. Translating gives CASSRWDRGTDTQYF.

The chain recombines TRBV5-1 with TRBJ1-1; D call uncertain. The ends were cut back, 5 bases at V and 3 bases at J, with 11 bases in the middle. The CDR3 has 13 residues. Germline CDR1 and CDR2: SGHRS and YFSETQ. DNA for the CDR3: TGCGCCAGCAGGGAGGTGATCGACACTGAAGCTTTCTTT. Encoded protein: CASREVIDTEAFF.